The 24 T cell receptor beta chains reported below all come from one sample, sequenced in a study of cytomegalovirus exposure and HLA in healthy donors. The PCR ran on 60 Vbeta and 13 Jbeta primers. This table comes from immunoSEQ multiplex PCR, and its TCRdb copy is limited to in-frame clones, with some not included. The profile covers approximately 160,000 clones, with approximately 71% appearing a single time and approximately 4.5% taken by the ten largest. Sample: PBMCs. Receptors originate from a young woman in good health and CMV-seropositive.

This clone was counted a few times. The chain joins TRBV19 to TRBJ2-1; 9 bases are a match to TRBD2. J lost 5 bases, V lost 7 bases, and 12 bases had no gene match. From germline, CDR1 is LNHDA and CDR2 SQIVND (reference sequence). The CDR3 runs to 16 residues. CDR3 DNA sequence: TGTGCCAGTATCACCAAGGGCGGGAGGGGGGACAATGAGCAGTTCTTC. It is translated as CASITKGGRGDNEQFF.

The V and J genes are TRBV5-6 and TRBJ1-1, with D perhaps matching TRBD1 (5 bases). Trimming stripped 2 bases from V and 6 bases from J, with 11 bases between. Germline V CDR1 and CDR2: SGHDT, YYEEEE. CDR3 size: 13 residues. The CDR3 protein is CASSFGVGAEAFF. CDR3 bases: TGTGCCAGCAGCTTTGGGGTAGGGGCTGAAGCTTTCTTT.

The CDR3 DNA sequence: TGTGCCAGAAGCTGTAGTCCAGGCTCCTACAATGAGCAGTTCTTC. Amino acid sequence: CARSCSPGSYNEQFF. This chain connects TRBV5-3 to TRBJ2-1; no reliable D call. TRBV5-3 is an ORF; its function is uncertain. This CDR3 has 15 amino acids. V was shortened by 3 bases and J by 0 bases, with 10 bases between the two germline ends.

The chain couples TRBV7-9 to TRBJ1-2, with 7 positions matching TRBD1. The ends lost 6 bases at V and 8 bases at J; junction bases unmatched: 9. The CDR3 is 13 amino acids. Germline V gene lookup returns CDR1 SEHNR and CDR2 FQNEAQ (reference sequence). The CDR3 loop reads CASSSKGARGYTF. The CDR3, as DNA: TGTGCCAGCAGTTCCAAGGGGGCGAGGGGCTACACCTTC.

This clone was found a few times. The V call is TRBV6-1, the J call TRBJ2-1; D gene unclear. The CDR3 sequence is 11 residues long. In germline, CDR1 is MNHNS, CDR2 SASEGT. CDR3 loop: CGAPLYNEQFF. The CDR3 DNA reads TGTGGGGCTCCCTTGTACAATGAGCAGTTCTTC.

The chain recombines TRBV6-5 with TRBJ2-2, with D possibly TRBD2 on 6 matching bases. The CDR3 contains 15 residues. The germline V and J ends were trimmed by 5 bases and 5 bases, with 15 bases remaining between them. Germline loops: CDR1 MNHEY, CDR2 SVGAGI. The CDR3 DNA follows: TGTGCCAGCAGTCGGGACGGAGGGGAAACCGGGGAGCTGTTTTTT. This sequence encodes CASSRDGGETGELFF.

The chain links TRBV5-6 to TRBJ1-4; D not certain. Germline assignment: CDR1 SGHDT and CDR2 YYEEEE. Trimming cost V 1 base and J 5 bases, with 12 bases left between them. The CDR3 is 15 amino acids. CDR3 loop: CASSLYSLVNEKLFF. The CDR3 region has the DNA TGTGCCAGCAGCTTGTACAGCCTCGTGAATGAAAAACTGTTTTTT.

The chain carries TRBV5-1 and TRBJ2-7, with 10 bases identical to TRBD1. CDR1 is SGHRS, CDR2 YFSETQ, per germline. J lost 4 bases, V lost 4 bases, and 11 bases had no gene match. The CDR3 has 16 residues. Written as DNA, the CDR3 is TGCGCCAGCAGCCCCCGTTTTAGACAGGGGGCATACGAGCAGTACTTC. It codes for CASSPRFRQGAYEQYF. Filled out from reference TRBV5-1 and TRBJ2-7, the complete variable domain reads KAGVTQTPRYLIKTRGQQVTLSCSPISGHRSVSWYQQTPGQGLQFLFEYFSETQRNKGNFPGRFSGRQFSNSRSEMNVSTLELGDSALYLCASSPRFRQGAYEQYFGPGTRLTVT.

This chain uses TRBV5-5 with TRBJ2-6, with D tentatively TRBD2 (5 bases). The V and J ends lost 0 bases and 4 bases respectively, with 17 bases between them. Germline loops: CDR1 SGHKS, CDR2 YYEKEE (reference sequence). This CDR3 spans 18 amino acids. CDR3: CASSLAGDTQSGANVLTF. Written as DNA, the CDR3 is TGTGCCAGCAGCTTGGCCGGGGATACCCAGTCCGGGGCCAACGTCCTGACTTTC.

The chain combines TRBV9 with TRBJ2-7; 7 bases agree with TRBD1. CDR3 length: 13 residues. The germline V gene encodes CDR1 SGDLS and CDR2 YYNGEE. J was trimmed by 3 bases and V by 2 bases; bases with no gene match: 2. The CDR3 nucleotides are TGTGCCAGCAGCGTGGGACAGAACTACGAGCAGTACTTC. Translated: CASSVGQNYEQYF.

J is TRBJ2-1 and V is TRBV15, with 7 bases identical to TRBD1. With 1 base clipped from V and 12 bases from J, the junction kept 3 bases outside the gene matches. The CDR3 is 12 residues long. Germline V gene data show CDR1 as LNHNV and CDR2 as YYDKDF (reference sequence). The CDR3 reads CATSRARDRQFF. As DNA, the CDR3 is TGTGCCACCAGCAGAGCTAGGGACAGGCAGTTCTTC.

V usage is TRBV9 and J usage is TRBJ1-3; TRBD1 agrees at 9 bases. With V trimmed by 0 bases and J by 3 bases, 7 bases remained unmatched. The CDR3 has 17 amino acids. Per germline, CDR1 SGDLS and CDR2 YYNGEE. This CDR3 reads CASSVEPRTGVGNTIYF. The CDR3, as DNA: TGTGCCAGCAGCGTAGAACCCCGGACAGGGGTTGGAAACACCATATATTTT. Supplemented by reference TRBV9 and TRBJ1-3, the full variable domain reads DSGVTQTPKHLITATGQRVTLRCSPRSGDLSVYWYQQSLDQGLQFLIQYYNGEERAKGNILERFSAQQFPDLHSELNLSSLELGDSALYFCASSVEPRTGVGNTIYFGEGSWLTVV.

CDR3 in amino acids: CASTGGGFGTEAFF. As DNA, the CDR3 is TGTGCCAGCACTGGGGGAGGGTTTGGCACTGAAGCTTTCTTT. The chain couples TRBV6-1 to TRBJ1-1; maybe TRBD1 (5 bases). The CDR3 runs 14 residues. Germline CDR1 is MNHNS and CDR2 is SASEGT. V lost 7 bases, J lost 4 bases, and 16 bases lay in between.

This chain joins TRBV27 and TRBJ2-1, with 13 bases matching TRBD2. Losses at the gene ends were 3 bases for V and 5 bases for J; bases not matched to a gene: 4. CDR1 is MNHEY and CDR2 is SMNVEV in the germline V gene (reference sequence). The CDR3 totals 16 residues. The CDR3, as DNA: TGTGCCAGCAGTTTCGGGGGGACTAGCGGGGACAATGAGCAGTTCTTC. Its protein is CASSFGGTSGDNEQFF.

The chain combines TRBV7-8 with TRBJ2-6; TRBD1 agrees at 9 bases. J was trimmed by 2 bases and V by 1 base; bases with no gene match: 6. The V gene's germline CDR1 is SGHVS and CDR2 FQNEAQ. This CDR3 contains 18 residues. In nucleotides, the CDR3 is TGTGCCAGCAGCTTAGGGAGGGACAGGGTAACTGGGGCCAACGTCCTGACTTTC. Protein: CASSLGRDRVTGANVLTF.

This clone was picked up one time. This sequence joins TRBV28 and TRBJ2-2, with D possibly being TRBD2 (6 bases). This CDR3 has 15 amino acids. V lost 6 bases, J lost 4 bases, and 15 bases lay in between. Germline V CDR1 and CDR2: MDHEN, SYDVKM. This chain's CDR3 is CASRASGGVTGELFF. DNA of the CDR3: TGTGCCAGCAGAGCTAGTGGAGGGGTCACCGGGGAGCTGTTTTTT.

V usage is TRBV4-3 and J usage is TRBJ2-1, with 7 nucleotides matching TRBD2. CDR1 LGHNA and CDR2 YSLEER come from the germline V gene. Trimming cost V 1 base and J 7 bases; bases outside gene matches: 7. The CDR3 has 15 amino acids. CDR3 sequence (DNA): TGCGCCAGCAGCCAAGGGGTAGCGGGCTGGAATGAGCAGTTCTTC. Translating it yields CASSQGVAGWNEQFF.

This chain connects TRBV5-1 to TRBJ2-3, with TRBD2 matching 14 bases. Germline CDR1 reads SGHRS; CDR2 reads YFSETQ. V shed 4 bases, J shed 4 bases, and the junction held 11 bases outside the gene matches. The CDR3 loop spans 18 amino acids. In DNA form, the CDR3 reads TGCGCCAGCAGCGCCGGACTAGCGGGAGGAGGCGGGCCAGATACGCAGTATTTT. Its translation: CASSAGLAGGGGPDTQYF.

CDR3 protein: CASSRSGRVNYEQYF. The CDR3 DNA reads TGTGCCAGCAGTCGTTCGGGCAGGGTAAACTACGAGCAGTACTTC. This chain links TRBV25-1 with TRBJ2-5; the D gene is possibly TRBD1 (5 bases). The last part of the DNA fits TRBJ2-7 better; the J call may be wrong. CDR1 MGHDK and CDR2 SYGVNS come from the germline V gene. This CDR3 region has 15 residues.

In this sample, this clone turned up a few times. CDR3 in amino acids: CAWSLGTGSYEQYF. CDR3 in DNA: TGTGCCTGGAGTCTCGGGACAGGCTCCTACGAGCAGTACTTC. V is TRBV30 and J is TRBJ2-7; 8 bases match TRBD1. The CDR3 is made up of 14 amino acids. With V trimmed by 2 bases and J by 0 bases, 3 bases remained unmatched. Germline-derived CDR1 and CDR2 are GTSNPN and SVGIG (reference sequence).

This clone came up a few times. The chain uses TRBV28 and TRBJ1-5, with a tentative D call TRBD1 (5 bases). Germline values: CDR1 MDHEN, CDR2 SYDVKM. With 7 bases removed from V and 6 bases from J, the gap between germline ends came to 16 bases. The CDR3 runs 14 residues. CDR3 loop: CASNEGQGGQPQHF. The CDR3 DNA reads as TGTGCCAGCAACGAGGGGCAGGGAGGTCAGCCCCAGCATTTT.

This chain joins TRBV27 and TRBJ2-7, with TRBD1 matching 9 bases. Germline CDR1 and CDR2: MNHEY and SMNVEV (reference sequence). The CDR3 has 17 amino acids. Trimming at V came to 2 bases and at J to 0 bases, leaving 8 bases not matched to a gene. The CDR3 spells CASSLAPGQGYSYEQYF. The CDR3 DNA follows: TGTGCCAGCAGTTTAGCACCCGGACAGGGGTACTCCTACGAGCAGTACTTC.

The J gene is TRBJ2-7, the V gene TRBV10-3; 8 bases are a match to TRBD2. Per germline, CDR1 ENHRY and CDR2 SYGVKD. The CDR3 contains 14 residues. The V and J ends lost 11 bases and 2 bases, in that order; junction bases with no gene match: 11. The CDR3 sequence: CASIGGAFPYEQYF. CDR3 nucleotides: TGTGCCTCGATCGGGGGGGCCTTCCCCTACGAGCAGTACTTC.

This clone was detected a few times. Other nucleotide sequences in the sample specify the same CDR3. The chain couples TRBV29-1 to TRBJ1-3; TRBD1 might be the D (5 bases). The germline V and J ends were trimmed by 8 bases and 11 bases, with 19 bases remaining between them. The CDR3 has 12 residues. Germline CDR1 reads SQVTM; CDR2 reads ANQGSEA. Here the CDR3 DNA reads TGCAGCACCGGGACGGGCGGGGGTCCCATATATTTT. Amino acid sequence: CSTGTGGGPIYF.